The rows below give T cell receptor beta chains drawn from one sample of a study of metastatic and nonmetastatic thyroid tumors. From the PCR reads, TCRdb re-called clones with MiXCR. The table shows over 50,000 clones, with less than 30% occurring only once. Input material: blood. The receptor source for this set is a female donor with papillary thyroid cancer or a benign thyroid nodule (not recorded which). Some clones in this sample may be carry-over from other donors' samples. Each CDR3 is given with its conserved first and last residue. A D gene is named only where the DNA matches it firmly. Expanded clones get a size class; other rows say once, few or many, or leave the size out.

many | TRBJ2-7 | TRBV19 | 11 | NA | TGTGCCAGTAGCGGTTCCTACGAGCAGTACTTC | CASSGSYEQYF
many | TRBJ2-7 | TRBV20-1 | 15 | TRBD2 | TGCAGTGCTAGAGATGCGGCGGGAGGGGCCTACGAGCAGTACTTC | CSARDAAGGAYEQYF
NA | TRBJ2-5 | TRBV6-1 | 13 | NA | TGTGCCAGTCTCCTCCAGGGCCAAGAGACCCAGTACTTC | CASLLQGQETQYF
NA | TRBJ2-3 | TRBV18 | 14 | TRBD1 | TGTGCCAGCTCACCACCGCAGGGGGCGGGTACGCAGTATTTT | CASSPPQGAGTQYF
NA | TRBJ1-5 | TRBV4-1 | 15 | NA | TGCGCCAGCAGCCAAGTACCCGGTAGCAATCAGCCCCAGCATTTT | CASSQVPGSNQPQHF
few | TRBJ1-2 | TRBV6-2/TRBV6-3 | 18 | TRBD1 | TGTGCCAGCAGTTACGGGACCGGGACAGGGAAGGAAAACTATGGCTACACCTTC | CASSYGTGTGKENYGYTF
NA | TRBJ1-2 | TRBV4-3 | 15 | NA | TGCGCCAGCAGCTTAAGCTCTGATCTTAACTATGGCTACACCTTC | CASSLSSDLNYGYTF
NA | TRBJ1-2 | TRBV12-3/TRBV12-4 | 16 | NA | TGTGCCAGCAGTCCACGATCCCGAACGGGGAACTATGGCTACGCCTTC | CASSPRSRTGNYGYAF
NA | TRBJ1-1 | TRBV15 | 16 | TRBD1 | TGTGCCACCAGCAGAGATCTAGACAGGGGATTCACTGAAGCTTTCTTT | CATSRDLDRGFTEAFF
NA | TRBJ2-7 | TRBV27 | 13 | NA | TGTGCCAGCAGTCTCGGACTTCTCTTCGAGCAGTACTTC | CASSLGLLFEQYF
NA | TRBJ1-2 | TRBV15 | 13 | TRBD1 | TGTGCCACCAGTCTGGACAGGAACTATGGCTACACCTTC | CATSLDRNYGYTF
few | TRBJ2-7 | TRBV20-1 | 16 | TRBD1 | TGCAGTGCCAGAGGGGGCCAGGGTCGCAGCTCCTACGAGCAGTACTTC | CSARGGQGRSSYEQYF
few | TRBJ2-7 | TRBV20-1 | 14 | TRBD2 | TGCAGTGCTCCAGCCGGGAGGGGATCCTACGAGCAGTACTTC | CSAPAGRGSYEQYF
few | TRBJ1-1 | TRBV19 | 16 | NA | TGTGCCAGTCTAAAGTTCACGGGCGCAGGGAACACTGAAGCTTTCTTT | CASLKFTGAGNTEAFF
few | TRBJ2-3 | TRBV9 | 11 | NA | TGTGCCAGCAGCGCGGGAGATACGCAGTATTTT | CASSAGDTQYF
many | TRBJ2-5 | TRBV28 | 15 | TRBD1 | TGTGCCAGCAGTGGCGGTACAGGGGGCGAGGAGACCCAGTACTTC | CASSGGTGGEETQYF
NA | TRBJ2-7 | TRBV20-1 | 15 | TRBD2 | TGCAGTGCTGGGATGGGACTAGCGGGGCCCCACGAGCAGTACTTC | CSAGMGLAGPHEQYF
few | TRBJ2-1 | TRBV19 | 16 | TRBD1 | TGTGCCAGTAGTATAGGGACAGGGGGTGGTATAAATGAGCAGTTCTTC | CASSIGTGGGINEQFF
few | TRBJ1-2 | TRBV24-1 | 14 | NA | TGTGCCACCAGTGGTTCCGGACAGAACTATGGCTACACCTTC | CATSGSGQNYGYTF
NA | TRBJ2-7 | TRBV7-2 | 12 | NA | TGTGCCAGCAGCTTCCCGGGGGCCGAGCAGTACTTC | CASSFPGAEQYF
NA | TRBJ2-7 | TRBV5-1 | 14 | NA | TGCGCCAGCAGCTTGGAGAAAGTAGGCTACGAGCAGTACTTC | CASSLEKVGYEQYF
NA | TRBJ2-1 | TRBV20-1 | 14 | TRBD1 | TGCAGTGCTCCCCCGGGACAGGGTTCCGATGAGCAGTTCTTC | CSAPPGQGSDEQFF
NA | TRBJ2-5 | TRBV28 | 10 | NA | TGTGCCAGCAGCAGAGAGACCCAGTACTTC | CASSRETQYF
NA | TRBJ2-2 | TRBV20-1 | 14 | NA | TGCAGTGCTCTTAGGACTCGCGGTGGTACGGAGCTGTTTTTT | CSALRTRGGTELFF
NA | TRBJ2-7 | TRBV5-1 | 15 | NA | TGCGCCAGCAGCGGTGGTCAGCAACCGTCCTACGAGCAGTACTTC | CASSGGQQPSYEQYF
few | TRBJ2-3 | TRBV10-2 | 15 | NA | TGCGCCAGCAGTGAGTCGGTCAGGGGCACAGATACGCAGTATTTT | CASSESVRGTDTQYF
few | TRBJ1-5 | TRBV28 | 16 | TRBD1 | TGTGCCAGCAGATTTAGACAGGGGGCGGCCCCTCAGCCCCAGCATTTT | CASRFRQGAAPQPQHF
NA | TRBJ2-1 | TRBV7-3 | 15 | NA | TGTGCCAGCAGCTCGACGGCCTACGGGTACAATGAGCAGTTCTTC | CASSSTAYGYNEQFF
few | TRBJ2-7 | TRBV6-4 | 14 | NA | TGTGCCAGCACCGGGACAACGATGTTGGGGGAGCAGTACTTC | CASTGTTMLGEQYF
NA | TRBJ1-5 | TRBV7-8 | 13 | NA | TGTGCCAGCAGCTTACTCCTCGGGGAGCCCCAGCATTTT | CASSLLLGEPQHF
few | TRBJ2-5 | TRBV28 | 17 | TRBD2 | TGTGCCAGCAGTTCCCGACTAGCGGGAGGGACGGGAGAGACCCAGTACTTC | CASSSRLAGGTGETQYF
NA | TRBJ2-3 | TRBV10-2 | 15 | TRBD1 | TGCGCCAGCAGTGACCGGGACAGGGCTGGAGATACGCAGTATTTT | CASSDRDRAGDTQYF
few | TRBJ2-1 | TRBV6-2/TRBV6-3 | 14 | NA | TGTGCCAGCAGTTACGTCAGCGGCTACAATGAGCAGTTCTTC | CASSYVSGYNEQFF
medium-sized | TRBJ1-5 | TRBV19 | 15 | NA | TGTGCCAGTTCAACAGGGTTCGATAGCAATCAGCCCCAGCATTTT | CASSTGFDSNQPQHF
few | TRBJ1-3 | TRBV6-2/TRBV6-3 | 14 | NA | TGTGCCAGCAGTTACCACAGCTCTGGAAACACCATATATTTT | CASSYHSSGNTIYF
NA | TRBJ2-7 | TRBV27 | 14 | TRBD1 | TGTGCCAGCAGTTCCGGGACAGTGTCCTACGAGCAGTACTTC | CASSSGTVSYEQYF
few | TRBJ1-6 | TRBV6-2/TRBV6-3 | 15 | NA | TGTGCCAGCCATATAGGGGCCAGATACAATTCACCCCTCCACTTT | CASHIGARYNSPLHF
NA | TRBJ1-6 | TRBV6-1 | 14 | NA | TGTGCCAGCAGTCGAGACAGAGATAATTCACCCCTCCACTTT | CASSRDRDNSPLHF
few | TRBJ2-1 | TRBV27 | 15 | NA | TGTGCCAGCAGTCTAACGGGACCTGGTTTTTCAGAGCAGTTCTTC | CASSLTGPGFSEQFF
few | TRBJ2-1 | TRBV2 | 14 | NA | TGTGCCAGCAGACCGGGAAGCTCCTACAATGAGCAGTTCTTC | CASRPGSSYNEQFF
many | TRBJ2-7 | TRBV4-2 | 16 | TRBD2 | TGTGCCAGCAGCCCCGGGACTAGCGGAGGGCCCTACGAGCAGTACTTC | CASSPGTSGGPYEQYF
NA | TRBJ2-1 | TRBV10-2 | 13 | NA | TGCGCCAGCAGGGGTGGGACCGACAATGAGCAGTTCTTC | CASRGGTDNEQFF
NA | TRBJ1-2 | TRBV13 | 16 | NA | TGTGCCAGCATCCCCCTTCGACCTGTAGGCAACTATGGCTACACCTTC | CASIPLRPVGNYGYTF
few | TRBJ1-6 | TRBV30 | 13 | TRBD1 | TGTGCCTGGTCACGACAGGGCGATTCACCCCTCCACTTT | CAWSRQGDSPLHF
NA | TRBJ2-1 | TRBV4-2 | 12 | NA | TGTGCCAGCAGCTCAATGTACGATGAGCAGTTCTTC | CASSSMYDEQFF
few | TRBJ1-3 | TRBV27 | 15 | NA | TGTGCCAGCAGTTTGGGTGCGGGATGGCTAGACACCATATATTTT | CASSLGAGWLDTIYF
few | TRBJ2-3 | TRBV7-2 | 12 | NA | TGTGCCAGCAGCCTCACAAAAGATACGCAGTATTTT | CASSLTKDTQYF
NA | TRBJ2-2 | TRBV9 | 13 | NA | TGTGCCAGCAGTGGGGGAAACACCGGGGAGCTGTTTTTT | CASSGGNTGELFF
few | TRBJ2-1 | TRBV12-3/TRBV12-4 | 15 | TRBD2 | TGTGCCAGCAGGAGGACTAGCGGCTACTACAATGAGCAGTTCTTC | CASRRTSGYYNEQFF
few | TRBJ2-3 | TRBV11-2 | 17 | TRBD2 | TGTGCCAGCGCGCCGGGACTAGCGGGAGGGTACGCAGATACGCAGTATTTT | CASAPGLAGGYADTQYF
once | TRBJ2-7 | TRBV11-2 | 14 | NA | TGTGCCAGCAGCTTAGGGGCGGGTTACTACGAGCAGTACTTC | CASSLGAGYYEQYF
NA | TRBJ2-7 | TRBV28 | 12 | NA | TGTGCCAGCAGTCCAGTCGGAGACGAGCAGTACTTC | CASSPVGDEQYF